These 32 T cell receptor beta chains came from one sample sequenced in a study of identical twins. TCRdb re-called the 5' RACE reads through MiXCR, storing one row per CDR3 protein. This sample has 410,000 or so distinct CDR3 sequences, with approximately 17% found just once. Sequenced sample: naive T cells sorted from blood. These receptors were obtained from a man in his fifties or sixties in good health.

This chain links TRBV6-4 with TRBJ2-7; 9 bases line up with TRBD1. V dropped 6 bases and J dropped 5; count of bases not matched to a gene: 20. Per germline, CDR1 MRHNA and CDR2 SNTAGT. This CDR3 has 18 amino acids. CDR3 region: CASRSRRDPGQGFNEQYF. The CDR3 DNA reads TGTGCCAGCAGAAGTCGGCGGGATCCGGGACAGGGTTTCAACGAGCAGTACTTC.

The V call is TRBV5-4, the J call TRBJ1-4, with D possibly TRBD1 on 5 matching bases. Germline values: CDR1 SGHNT, CDR2 YYREEE (reference sequence). The ends were cut back, 7 bases at V and 5 bases at J, with 15 bases in the middle. The CDR3 runs to 14 residues. The chain's CDR3 is CASSSDSLNEKLFF. CDR3 coding DNA: TGTGCCAGCTCTTCTGACAGTTTAAATGAAAAACTGTTTTTT.

Note on this clonotype: This could be a read error, since a much larger clone is one nucleotide away. The J gene is TRBJ1-1, the V gene TRBV6-5; D unresolved. From germline, CDR1 is MNHEY and CDR2 SVGAGI. There are 15 residues in the CDR3. The V end was cut by 4 bases, the J end by 0 bases, with 12 bases between. The CDR3 protein is CASSSSAAMNTEAFF. DNA of the CDR3: TGTGCCAGCAGTTCCTCAGCAGCCATGAACACTGAAGCTTTCTTT.

The rearrangement links TRBV28 to TRBJ2-3; 7 nucleotides match TRBD1. The CDR3 spans 16 residues. The trim removed 5 bases at V and 2 bases at J, leaving 10 bases unmatched. Germline assignment: CDR1 MDHEN and CDR2 SYDVKM. CDR3 protein: CASSPRTGPYTDTQYF. CDR3 nucleotide sequence: TGTGCCAGCAGTCCCCGGACAGGACCTTACACAGATACGCAGTATTTT.

This clonotype was seen many times. V usage is TRBV6-5 and J usage is TRBJ1-5; tentative D call: TRBD1 (5 bases). The CDR3 runs to 15 residues. The germline V gene encodes CDR1 MNHEY and CDR2 SVGAGI. V was clipped by 0 bases and J by 4 bases, with 10 bases between them. CDR3 DNA sequence: TGTGCCAGCAGTTACTCGATCGGGGCGAATCAGCCCCAGCATTTT. Translated, it gives CASSYSIGANQPQHF.

This sequence joins TRBV7-3 and TRBJ2-3; 11 bases are shared with TRBD2. Germline CDR1 reads SGHTA; CDR2 reads FQGTGA. The CDR3 length is 16 residues. Unmatched junction bases numbered 5, after V lost 3 bases and J lost 3 bases. In nucleotides, the CDR3 is TGTGCCAGCAGCTTGTTAACTAGCGGGAGAACAGATACGCAGTATTTT. It codes for CASSLLTSGRTDTQYF. The full variable domain, in which reference TRBV7-3 and TRBJ2-3 provide the parts outside the CDR3, is GAGVSQTPSNKVTEKGKYVELRCDPISGHTALYWYRQSLGQGPEFLIYFQGTGAADDSGLPNDRFFAVRPEGSVSTLKIQRTERGDSAVYLCASSLLTSGRTDTQYFGPGTRLTVL.

This clonotype showed up many times. The rearrangement links TRBV29-1 to TRBJ2-3; a weak D match, TRBD2 (5 bases). The CDR3 spans 14 residues. Trimming took off 4 bases at V and 4 bases at J, with 15 bases between the two ends. Germline V gives CDR1 SQVTM, CDR2 ANQGSEA. CDR3 region: CSVAGSSSSDTQYF. Written as DNA, the CDR3 is TGCAGCGTTGCAGGTTCTAGCAGCTCAGATACGCAGTATTTT.

This clonotype turned up a few times. The V call is TRBV9, the J call TRBJ2-1; D gene uncertain. The CDR3 is 15 amino acids. Germline V gives CDR1 SGDLS, CDR2 YYNGEE. The ends were cut back, 0 bases at V and 6 bases at J, with 13 bases in the middle. This CDR3 is CASSVAVRNGNEQFF. CDR3 DNA: TGTGCCAGCAGCGTAGCGGTTCGTAACGGCAATGAGCAGTTCTTC.

This chain links TRBV18 with TRBJ2-7; D gene uncertain. Germline lookup yields CDR1 KGHSH and CDR2 LQKENI. The CDR3 runs 13 residues. V lost 2 bases to trimming and J lost 0 bases, with 5 bases between them. The CDR3 DNA is TGTGCCAGCTCACCAATTAGCTCCTACGAGCAGTACTTC. Protein: CASSPISSYEQYF.

This rearrangement joins TRBV29-1 to TRBJ2-7; D ambiguous. The V gene's germline CDR1 is SQVTM and CDR2 ANQGSEA. The CDR3 contains 12 residues. V was cut by 6 bases and J by 3 bases, with 12 bases left in between. DNA for the CDR3: TGCAGCGTAAGGACGGAATACTACGAGCAGTACTTC. Its translation is CSVRTEYYEQYF.

This clonotype was observed a few times. The chain employs TRBV20-1 and TRBJ2-4, with D possibly matching TRBD1 (6 bases). V was shortened by 2 bases and J by 1 base, with 6 bases between the two germline ends. Germline CDR1 is DFQATT and CDR2 is SNEGSKA (reference sequence). The CDR3 covers 13 residues. The CDR3 DNA sequence: TGCAGTGCTAGACAGGGGGCCAAAAACATTCAGTACTTC. Amino acid sequence: CSARQGAKNIQYF.

The sample holds a few counts of this clonotype. This sequence joins TRBV15 and TRBJ2-3; D gene uncertain. The CDR3 has 11 residues. The germline gives CDR1 LNHNV, CDR2 YYDKDF (reference sequence). V was cut by 8 bases and J by 4 bases, with 7 bases left in between. CDR3 DNA sequence: TGTGCCACCTCAAACTCAGATACGCAGTATTTT. As protein: CATSNSDTQYF.

This clonotype was observed a handful of times. V gene TRBV4-3 combines with J gene TRBJ2-7; 7 bases line up with TRBD2. The V gene's germline CDR1 is LGHNA and CDR2 YSLEER. The J segment lost 5 bases and the V segment lost 2 bases, leaving 9 bases of the junction unmatched. CDR3 length: 15 residues. CDR3 sequence (DNA): TGCGCCAGCAGCCAATTGAGACTAGCCAACCACGAGCAGTACTTC. Its protein is CASSQLRLANHEQYF.

In this sample, this clonotype turned up a few times. This sequence joins TRBV10-3 and TRBJ2-7; D is possibly TRBD2 (7 bases). The CDR3 runs to 13 residues. Trimming took off 8 bases at V and 4 bases at J, with 15 bases between the two ends. Germline V CDR1 and CDR2: ENHRY, SYGVKD. In nucleotides, the CDR3 is TGTGCCATCGGGGGGGCAGGCCTATACGAGCAGTACTTC. Translation gives CAIGGAGLYEQYF.

This clonotype showed up just a few times. The rearrangement links TRBV27 to TRBJ1-2; D possibly corresponds to TRBD1 (5 bases). V was shortened by 5 bases and J by 7 bases, with 14 bases between the two germline ends. CDR1 MNHEY and CDR2 SMNVEV come from the germline V gene (reference sequence). CDR3 length: 13 residues. The CDR3 loop reads CASSRDWRAGYTF. As DNA, the CDR3 is TGTGCCAGCAGTCGGGACTGGAGGGCTGGCTACACCTTC.

The chain couples TRBV20-1 to TRBJ2-1; 9 positions match TRBD2. CDR1 DFQATT and CDR2 SNEGSKA come from the germline V gene (reference sequence). This CDR3 has 17 residues. V gave up 0 bases and J gave up 5 bases; unmatched junction bases: 11. In nucleotides, the CDR3 is TGCAGTGCTAGAGAAGTTCTGCGGGGGGGACATAACAATGAGCAGTTCTTC. Its protein product is CSAREVLRGGHNNEQFF.

This clonotype appeared a few times. This sequence joins TRBV20-1 and TRBJ2-3, with 10 bases matching TRBD2. The CDR3 consists of 16 residues. Trimming removed 0 bases from V and 2 bases from J; junction bases left unmatched: 5. Per germline, CDR1 DFQATT and CDR2 SNEGSKA (reference sequence). The CDR3 nucleotides read TGCAGTGCTAGAGATCTAGCGGGAGCCTTCACAGATACGCAGTATTTT. Its translation: CSARDLAGAFTDTQYF.

This clonotype was picked up a small number of times. The chain recombines TRBV5-1 with TRBJ1-4; TRBD1 might be the D (5 bases). CDR1 is SGHRS and CDR2 is YFSETQ in the germline V gene. With 0 bases removed from V and 6 bases from J, the gap between germline ends came to 6 bases. This CDR3 spans 13 amino acids. The CDR3 reads CASSLGDDEKLFF. CDR3 in DNA: TGCGCCAGCAGCTTGGGGGACGATGAAAAACTGTTTTTT.

This clonotype came up many times. J is TRBJ2-7 and V is TRBV4-2; 7 bases map to TRBD2. CDR1 and CDR2 (germline): LGHNA, YNFKEQ. The ends lost 0 bases at V and 6 bases at J; junction bases unmatched: 8. The CDR3 is made up of 15 amino acids. CDR3 bases: TGTGCCAGCAGCCAAGAAACGGCAGGGAGGGCCGAGCAGTACTTC. It codes for CASSQETAGRAEQYF.

This clonotype was found a few times. CDR3 coding DNA: TGCGCCAGCAGCTCAGGGACCGGAGGGGCAGAGACCCAGTACTTC. Its protein is CASSSGTGGAETQYF. The chain links TRBV5-1 to TRBJ2-5; a possible D gene is TRBD2 (6 bases). V gave up 3 bases and J gave up 4 bases, with 16 bases separating them. Germline V gene lookup returns CDR1 SGHRS and CDR2 YFSETQ. The CDR3 runs 15 residues.

There are a few counts of this clonotype. The chain has TRBV6-6 and TRBJ2-5; the D gene is possibly TRBD1 (6 bases). CDR3 length equals 13 residues. Trimming pared 5 bases from V and 3 bases from J, leaving 10 bases between. The germline CDR1 and CDR2 sequences are MNHNY and SVGAGI (reference sequence). CDR3 coding DNA: TGTGCCAGCAGTCAAAACAGGGAAGAGACCCAGTACTTC. It yields the protein CASSQNREETQYF.

This clonotype was recorded many times. The CDR3 DNA sequence: TGCGCCAGCAGCTTGGGGTCAGGGGGGACCACAGATACGCAGTATTTT. This gives the protein CASSLGSGGTTDTQYF. The V call is TRBV5-1, the J call TRBJ2-3; a weak D match, TRBD1 (7 bases). V gave up 0 bases and J gave up 2 bases, with 13 bases separating them. CDR3 size: 16 residues. Germline values: CDR1 SGHRS, CDR2 YFSETQ.

CDR3 in amino acids: CSASDFGDSGRAGRTDTQYF. The CDR3 DNA follows: TGCAGTGCTAGCGACTTCGGGGATAGCGGGAGGGCGGGGCGCACAGATACGCAGTATTTT. The chain has TRBV20-1 and TRBJ2-3, with 11 bases fitting TRBD2. Per the germline V gene, CDR1 is DFQATT and CDR2 is SNEGSKA (reference sequence). Trimming at V came to 3 bases and at J to 1 base, leaving 18 bases not matched to a gene. The CDR3 runs to 20 residues.

The chain joins TRBV5-5 to TRBJ1-3; 8 nucleotides line up with TRBD1. The CDR3 runs 17 residues. Germline V gene data show CDR1 as SGHKS and CDR2 as YYEKEE (reference sequence). The V gene end was trimmed by 0 bases and the J gene end by 0 bases; junction bases not matched to a gene: 5. This chain's CDR3 is CASSLAGGSISGNTIYF. CDR3 bases: TGTGCCAGCAGCTTGGCAGGGGGCTCCATCTCTGGAAACACCATATATTTT.

There are many counts of this clonotype. The V gene is TRBV12-3 or TRBV12-4, the J gene TRBJ2-7, with D possibly matching TRBD2 (5 bases). V lost 1 base, J lost 3 bases, and 13 bases lay in between. The CDR3 is made up of 15 amino acids. Written as DNA, the CDR3 is TGTGCCAGCAGTTTAGGAGTGGGTGGAGGCTACGAGCAGTACTTC. The encoded protein is CASSLGVGGGYEQYF.

This clonotype was counted only a few times. This chain connects TRBV10-3 to TRBJ2-1; 9 nucleotides match TRBD2. Germline assignment: CDR1 ENHRY and CDR2 SYGVKD. Trimming took 6 bases from V and 5 from J; bases not matched to a gene: 8. The CDR3 sequence is 15 residues long. CDR3 sequence reads: CAISPGTSPNNEQFF. The DNA for the CDR3 is TGTGCCATCAGCCCCGGGACTAGCCCTAACAATGAGCAGTTCTTC.

The gene calls are TRBV6-5 and TRBJ1-6; no clear D gene. The V end was cut by 2 bases, the J end by 6 bases, with 11 bases between. Per the germline V gene, CDR1 is MNHEY and CDR2 is SVGAGI. The CDR3 loop spans 15 amino acids. The CDR3 DNA sequence: TGTGCCAGCAGTTACGGCTCGGGTTTTAATTCACCCCTCCACTTT. This gives the protein CASSYGSGFNSPLHF.

This clonotype was seen a handful of times. The chain uses TRBV28 and TRBJ2-7, with D perhaps matching TRBD1 or TRBD2 (5 bases each). The germline gives CDR1 MDHEN, CDR2 SYDVKM. The germline V and J ends were trimmed by 3 bases and 5 bases, with 11 bases remaining between them. CDR3 length: 13 residues. The CDR3 spells CASSLGELDEQYF. CDR3 DNA sequence: TGTGCCAGCAGTTTGGGGGAGCTCGACGAGCAGTACTTC.

The chain employs TRBV7-3 and TRBJ2-7; D possibly corresponds to TRBD2 (6 bases). Germline V gene sequence: CDR1 SGHTA, CDR2 FQGTGA. V was cut by 2 bases and J by 3 bases, with 14 bases left in between. CDR3 length equals 15 residues. CDR3 coding DNA: TGTGCCAGCAGCTTATTTAGGCGCGGGATCTACGAGCAGTACTTC. It encodes CASSLFRRGIYEQYF. The whole variable domain, remainder taken from reference TRBV7-3 and TRBJ2-7, is GAGVSQTPSNKVTEKGKYVELRCDPISGHTALYWYRQSLGQGPEFLIYFQGTGAADDSGLPNDRFFAVRPEGSVSTLKIQRTERGDSAVYLCASSLFRRGIYEQYFGPGTRLTVT.

This clonotype has ten or more counts. This chain uses TRBV12-3 or TRBV12-4 with TRBJ2-4, with 10 bases identical to TRBD2. V was pared by 5 bases and J by 0 bases, with 10 bases of the junction left unmatched. This CDR3 comprises 18 residues. The CDR3 loop is CASSPGLAAYIAKNIQYF. CDR3 nucleotides: TGTGCCAGCAGTCCTGGACTAGCGGCCTATATAGCCAAAAACATTCAGTACTTC.

Regarding this clonotype: The junction departs from germline at one end; a sequencing error may be responsible. This chain uses TRBV5-1 with TRBJ2-3, with D uncertain. Per the germline V gene, CDR1 is SGHRS and CDR2 is YFSETQ. CDR3 length: 11 residues. As DNA, the CDR3 is TGCACCAGCAGCCTGGGGGATACGCAGTATTTT. It specifies CTSSLGDTQYF.

This clonotype was found a few times. The chain joins TRBV25-1 to TRBJ2-7, with D possibly being TRBD1 (6 bases). Per the germline V gene, CDR1 is MGHDK and CDR2 is SYGVNS. Trimming pared 8 bases from V and 1 base from J, leaving 12 bases between. This CDR3 comprises 13 residues. CDR3 coding DNA: TGTGCCAGCGAGGGACACCAATCCTACGAGCAGTACTTC. Protein: CASEGHQSYEQYF.